This T cell receptor beta chain was documented in a study of blood T cell repertoires in COVID-19. Background on the study: PBMCs, B-cell-depleted T cells, or T cells were the source of the cDNA or gDNA that made up the material.

The germline V gene encodes CDR1 SGHVS and CDR2 FQNEAQ. The CDR3 spans 16 residues. The V and J ends lost 5 bases and 2 bases, in that order; junction bases with no gene match: 12. Repertoires were generated with immunoSEQ multiplex PCR, while TCRdb's copy carries only in-frame clones and drops some. The table records about 170,000 clones, about 82% of them present only once. Enrollment of patients from Seattle took place during active infection, with longitudinal follow-up. This chain connects TRBV7-8 to TRBJ2-7; the match to TRBD1 covers 7 bases. Sequencing input: peripheral blood. This clonotype originated in a woman older than 75 with COVID-19, enrolled during active disease. The CDR3 is CASSLGGDSLPYEQYF. The DNA of the CDR3 is TGTGCCAGCAGCCTAGGTGGGGACAGCCTTCCCTACGAGCAGTACTTC.